This T cell receptor (beta chain) came from a study of T cell responses to AZD1222 COVID-19 vaccine. Clones were read by immunoSEQ multiplex PCR, and TCRdb kept only the in-frame ones, dropping some. The repertoire consists of about 180,000 clones, with 85% to 95% occurring once and the leading ten covering 1.6%. The CDR3 extends over 15 amino acids. In germline, CDR1 is LNHDA, CDR2 SQIVND (reference sequence). Trimming pared 6 bases from V and 6 bases from J, leaving 15 bases between. This TCR came from an adult who received the AZD1222 COVID-19 vaccine. The input for sequencing was peripheral blood, taken 28 days after the second AZD1222 dose. The chain employs TRBV19 and TRBJ1-6, with D possibly TRBD1 on 5 matching bases. CDR3: CASRGASPFNSPLHF. In DNA, the CDR3 is TGTGCCAGTAGAGGGGCCTCGCCTTTTAATTCACCCCTCCACTTT.